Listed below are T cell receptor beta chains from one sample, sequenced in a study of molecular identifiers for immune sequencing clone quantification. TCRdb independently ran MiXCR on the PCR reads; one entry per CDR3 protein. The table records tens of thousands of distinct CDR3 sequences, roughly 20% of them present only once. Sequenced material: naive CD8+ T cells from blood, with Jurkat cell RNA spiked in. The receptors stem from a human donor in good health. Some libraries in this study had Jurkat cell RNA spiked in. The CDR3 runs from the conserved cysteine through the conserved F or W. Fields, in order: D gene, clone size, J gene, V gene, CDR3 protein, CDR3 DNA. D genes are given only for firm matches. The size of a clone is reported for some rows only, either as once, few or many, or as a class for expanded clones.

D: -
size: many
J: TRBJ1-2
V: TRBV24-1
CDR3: CATSDSSPTDNYGYTF
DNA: TGTGCCACCAGTGATTCTTCCCCGACCGACAATTATGGCTACACCTTC

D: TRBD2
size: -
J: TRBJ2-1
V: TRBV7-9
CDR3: CASSPPGLAIVEQFF
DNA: TGTGCCAGCAGCCCACCTGGACTAGCGATAGTTGAGCAGTTCTTC

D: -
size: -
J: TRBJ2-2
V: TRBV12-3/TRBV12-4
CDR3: CASSPMSLRELFF
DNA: TGTGCCAGCAGTCCCATGTCCTTAAGGGAGCTGTTTTTT

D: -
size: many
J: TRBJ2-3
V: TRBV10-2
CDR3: CASSETRLGGYLTDTQYF
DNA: TGCGCCAGCAGTGAGACCAGGTTAGGCGGGTACCTCACAGATACGCAGTATTTT

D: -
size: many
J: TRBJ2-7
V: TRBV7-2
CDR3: CASSLALEQYF
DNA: TGTGCCAGCAGTTTAGCTCTCGAGCAGTACTTC

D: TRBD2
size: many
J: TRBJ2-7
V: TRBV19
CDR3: CASSIGAGTSAFYEQYF
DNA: TGTGCCAGTAGTATTGGGGCCGGGACTAGCGCGTTCTACGAGCAGTACTTC

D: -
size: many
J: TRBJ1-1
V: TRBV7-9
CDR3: CASSLGGEGTEAFF
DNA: TGTGCCAGCAGCTTAGGAGGGGAGGGCACTGAAGCTTTCTTT

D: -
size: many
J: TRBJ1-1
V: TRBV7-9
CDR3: CASSPAGLVSEAFF
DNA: TGTGCCAGCAGCCCGGCCGGCCTAGTGTCTGAAGCTTTCTTT

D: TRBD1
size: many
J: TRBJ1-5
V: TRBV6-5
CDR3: CASSHLVGTGFYSNQPQHF
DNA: TGTGCCAGCAGCCACTTGGTTGGGACAGGCTTCTATAGCAATCAGCCCCAGCATTTT

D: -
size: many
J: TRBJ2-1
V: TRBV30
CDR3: CAWSGRELLIYEQFF
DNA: TGTGCCTGGAGTGGTCGGGAGCTCCTGATTTATGAGCAGTTCTTC

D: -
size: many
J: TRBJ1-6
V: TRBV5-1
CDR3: CASSKADSWKNSPLHF
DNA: TGCGCCAGCAGCAAAGCGGACAGTTGGAAGAATTCACCCCTCCACTTT

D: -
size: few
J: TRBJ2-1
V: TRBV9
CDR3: CASNSGYSYNEQFF
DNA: TGTGCCAGTAACAGCGGATACTCCTACAATGAGCAGTTCTTC

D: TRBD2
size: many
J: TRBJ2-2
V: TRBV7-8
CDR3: CASSPTSGLNTGELFF
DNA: TGTGCCAGCAGCCCTACTAGCGGACTTAACACCGGGGAGCTGTTTTTT

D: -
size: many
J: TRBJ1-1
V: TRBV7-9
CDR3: CAVTSPLNTEAFF
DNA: TGTGCCGTCACGTCCCCTCTGAACACTGAAGCTTTCTTT

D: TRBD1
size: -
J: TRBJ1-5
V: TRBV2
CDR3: CAGSSPGQGNQPQHF
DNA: TGTGCCGGCAGTTCTCCGGGACAGGGAAATCAGCCCCAGCATTTT

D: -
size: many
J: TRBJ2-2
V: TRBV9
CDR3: CASNQYNTGELFF
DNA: TGTGCCAGCAACCAATATAACACCGGGGAGCTGTTTTTT

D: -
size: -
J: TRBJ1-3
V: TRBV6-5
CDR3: CASSYAQGPIGNTIYF
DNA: TGTGCCAGCAGTTACGCCCAGGGGCCGATTGGAAACACCATATATTTT

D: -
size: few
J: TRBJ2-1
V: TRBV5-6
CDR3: CASSLDSYNEQFF
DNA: TGTGCCAGCAGCCTAGACAGTTACAATGAGCAGTTCTTC

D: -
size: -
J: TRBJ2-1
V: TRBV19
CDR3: CASSIRELIGNEQFF
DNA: TGTGCCAGTAGTATCCGGGAGCTCATAGGCAATGAGCAGTTCTTC

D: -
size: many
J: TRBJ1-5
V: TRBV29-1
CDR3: CSVTTGSNQPQHF
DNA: TGCAGCGTCACTACCGGGAGTAATCAGCCCCAGCATTTT

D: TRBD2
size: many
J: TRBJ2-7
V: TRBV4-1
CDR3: CASSPTQVAGTYEQYF
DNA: TGCGCCAGCAGCCCAACACAAGTAGCGGGAACCTACGAGCAGTACTTC

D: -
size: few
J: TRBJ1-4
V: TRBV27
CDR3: CASRGLANEKLFF
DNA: TGTGCCAGCAGGGGCTTGGCTAATGAAAAACTGTTTTTT

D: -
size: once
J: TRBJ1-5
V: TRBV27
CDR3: CASSTSGQPQHF
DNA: TGTGCCAGCAGCACCTCTGGGCAGCCCCAGCATTTT

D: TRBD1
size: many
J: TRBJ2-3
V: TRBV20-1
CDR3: CSARPANRGRVSTHQYF
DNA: TGCAGTGCTAGACCGGCGAACAGGGGGCGAGTTTCCACGCACCAGTATTTT

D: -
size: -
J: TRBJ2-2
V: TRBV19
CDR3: CASSIKGAVSGELFF
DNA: TGTGCCAGTAGTATAAAAGGGGCAGTATCGGGGGAGCTGTTTTTT

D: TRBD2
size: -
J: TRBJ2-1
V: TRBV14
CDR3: CASSPTGLAANEQFF
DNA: TGTGCCAGCAGCCCTACGGGACTAGCCGCTAATGAGCAGTTCTTC

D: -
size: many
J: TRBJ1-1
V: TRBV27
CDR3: CASSLSRGYPEAFF
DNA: TGTGCCAGCAGTTTATCCCGAGGGTACCCTGAAGCTTTCTTT

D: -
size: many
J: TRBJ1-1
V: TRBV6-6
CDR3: CASSATAMNTEAFF
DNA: TGTGCCAGCAGCGCGACAGCCATGAACACTGAAGCTTTCTTT

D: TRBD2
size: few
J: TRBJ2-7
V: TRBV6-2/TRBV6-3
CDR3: CASSPSTSGVILGQYF
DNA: TGTGCCAGCAGTCCCTCCACTAGCGGCGTAATACTCGGGCAGTACTTC

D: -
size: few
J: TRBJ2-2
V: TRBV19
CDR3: CASSFAGEGTGELFF
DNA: TGTGCCAGTAGTTTCGCAGGGGAGGGTACCGGGGAGCTGTTTTTT

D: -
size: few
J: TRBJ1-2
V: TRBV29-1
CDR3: CSIDQGTYGYTF
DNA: TGCAGCATTGACCAGGGGACCTATGGCTACACCTTC

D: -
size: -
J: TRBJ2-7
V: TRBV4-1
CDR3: CASSAAGPYHEQYF
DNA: TGCGCCAGCAGCGCGGCCGGGCCCTACCACGAGCAGTACTTC

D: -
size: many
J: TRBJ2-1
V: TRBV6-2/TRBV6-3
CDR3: CASSYNTVGNEQFF
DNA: TGTGCCAGCAGTTACAACACGGTGGGTAATGAGCAGTTCTTC

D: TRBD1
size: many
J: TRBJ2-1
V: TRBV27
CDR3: CASRDRASSYNEQFF
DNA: TGTGCCAGCCGGGACAGGGCCAGCTCCTACAATGAGCAGTTCTTC

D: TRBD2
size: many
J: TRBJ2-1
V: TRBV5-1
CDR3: CASSPGLAGGNEQFF
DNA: TGCGCCAGCAGCCCCGGACTAGCGGGAGGTAATGAGCAGTTCTTC

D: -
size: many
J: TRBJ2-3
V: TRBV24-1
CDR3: CATSDPGVASDTQYF
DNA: TGTGCCACCAGTGACCCAGGAGTAGCTTCAGATACGCAGTATTTT

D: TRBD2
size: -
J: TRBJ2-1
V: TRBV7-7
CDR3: CASSFGLAQEQFF
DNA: TGTGCCAGCAGCTTCGGACTAGCACAGGAGCAGTTCTTC

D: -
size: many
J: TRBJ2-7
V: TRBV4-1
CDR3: CASSPTAYSYEQYF
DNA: TGCGCCAGCAGCCCGACAGCCTACTCCTACGAGCAGTACTTC

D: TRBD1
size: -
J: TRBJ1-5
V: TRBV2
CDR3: CASRWDRMSNQPQHF
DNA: TGTGCCAGCAGGTGGGACAGGATGAGCAATCAGCCCCAGCATTTT

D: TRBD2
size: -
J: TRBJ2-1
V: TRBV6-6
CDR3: CASSQTSLAGGNEQFF
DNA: TGTGCCAGCAGCCAAACTTCACTAGCGGGAGGTAATGAGCAGTTCTTC

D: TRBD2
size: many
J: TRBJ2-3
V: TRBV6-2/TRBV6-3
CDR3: CASSYAPELAGRYNTQYF
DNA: TGTGCCAGCAGTTACGCCCCTGAACTAGCGGGACGCTATAATACGCAGTATTTT

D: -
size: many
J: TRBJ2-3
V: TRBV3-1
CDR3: CASSQDRDQLDTQYF
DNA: TGTGCCAGCAGCCAAGATAGGGACCAACTAGATACGCAGTATTTT

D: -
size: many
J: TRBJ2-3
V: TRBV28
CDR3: CATGSPTQYF
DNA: TGTGCAACTGGATCCCCTACGCAGTATTTT

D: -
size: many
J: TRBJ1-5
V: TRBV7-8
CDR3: CASSLGVLQPQHF
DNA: TGTGCCAGCAGCTTAGGGGTCTTACAGCCCCAGCATTTT

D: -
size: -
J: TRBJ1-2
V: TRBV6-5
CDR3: CASSPRSGGSNYGCTF
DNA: TGTGCCAGCAGTCCGAGGTCTGGGGGTTCTAACTATGGCTGCACCTTC

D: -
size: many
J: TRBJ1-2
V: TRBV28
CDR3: CASGVAPGGSYGYTF
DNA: TGTGCCAGCGGGGTTGCTCCGGGGGGCAGCTATGGCTACACCTTC

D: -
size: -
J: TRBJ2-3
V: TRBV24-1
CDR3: CATRDRQVPDTQYF
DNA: TGTGCCACCAGAGATCGACAGGTCCCCGATACGCAGTATTTT